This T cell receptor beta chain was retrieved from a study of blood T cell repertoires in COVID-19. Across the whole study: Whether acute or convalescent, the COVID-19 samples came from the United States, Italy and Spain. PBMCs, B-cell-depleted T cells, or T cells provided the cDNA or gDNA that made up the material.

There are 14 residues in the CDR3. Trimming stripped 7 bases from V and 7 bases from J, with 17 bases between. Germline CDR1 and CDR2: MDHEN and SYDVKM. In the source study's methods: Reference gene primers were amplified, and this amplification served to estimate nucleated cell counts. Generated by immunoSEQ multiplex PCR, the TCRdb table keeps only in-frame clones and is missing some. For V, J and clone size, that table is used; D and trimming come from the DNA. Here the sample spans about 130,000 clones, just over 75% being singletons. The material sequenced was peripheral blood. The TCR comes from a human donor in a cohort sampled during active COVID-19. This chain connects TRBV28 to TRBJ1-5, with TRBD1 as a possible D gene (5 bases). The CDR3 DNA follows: TGTGCCAGCACCCGACCCGGGGGTAACCAGCCCCAGCATTTT. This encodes CASTRPGGNQPQHF.